Presented here are 24 T cell receptor beta chains from one specimen sequenced in a study of lymphopenia after photon versus proton radiotherapy. The data were produced by immunoSEQ multiplex PCR, yet TCRdb's version contains in-frame clones alone and is incomplete. Of roughly 22,000 clones in the sample, 80% to 85% are singletons; the top ten hold over 20%. The sequencing used peripheral blood, collected from a patient treated with proton-based radiotherapy. These TCRs come from a woman in her seventies with pancreatic cancer.

The chain links TRBV4-1 to TRBJ2-5, with TRBD1 matching over 7 bases. Germline assignment: CDR1 MGHRA and CDR2 YSYEKL. The J segment lost 6 bases and the V segment lost 0 bases, leaving 7 bases of the junction unmatched. The CDR3 covers 15 residues. The CDR3 region has the DNA TGCGCCAGCAGCCAAGAAGGTGGCAGGGGGAAGACCCAGTACTTC. Residues: CASSQEGGRGKTQYF.

This sequence joins TRBV29-1 and TRBJ2-1, with 12 bases aligning to TRBD2. This CDR3 comprises 18 residues. Germline V CDR1 and CDR2: SQVTM, ANQGSEA. V dropped 0 bases and J dropped 8; count of bases not matched to a gene: 14. CDR3 bases: TGCAGCGTTGAAGATAAGAACCTCGGACTAGCGGGAAGAGATGAGCAGTTCTTC. This sequence encodes CSVEDKNLGLAGRDEQFF.

The chain has TRBV28 and TRBJ1-1, with D uncertain. The CDR3 is 12 amino acids. Per the germline V gene, CDR1 is MDHEN and CDR2 is SYDVKM. V lost 6 bases to trimming and J lost 11 bases, with 16 bases between them. CDR3 in amino acids: CASSPDLQGAFF. In DNA, the CDR3 is TGTGCCAGCAGCCCCGACCTACAAGGGGCTTTCTTT.

This clone was seen only once. V and J are TRBV4-2 and TRBJ1-5, with 9 nucleotides matching TRBD1. Germline V gene sequence: CDR1 LGHNA, CDR2 YNFKEQ. After removal of 0 bases from V and 4 bases from J, the junction contained 13 bases not matched to a gene. The CDR3 has 19 amino acids. The CDR3 DNA sequence: TGTGCCAGCAGCCAAGATCGTGGGGAAGGGACAGGGTTAAATCAGCCCCAGCATTTT. Translated: CASSQDRGEGTGLNQPQHF.

The chain joins TRBV6-5 to TRBJ2-7; D gene unclear. The ends were cut back, 8 bases at V and 7 bases at J, with 12 bases in the middle. Germline values: CDR1 MNHEY, CDR2 SVGAGI. This CDR3 is built from 11 residues. Here the CDR3 reads CASGMPGEQYF. As DNA, the CDR3 is TGTGCCAGCGGTATGCCTGGGGAGCAGTACTTC.

V usage is TRBV19 and J usage is TRBJ2-1; perhaps TRBD2 as D (6 bases). V was pared by 5 bases and J by 7 bases, with 15 bases between. Germline V gives CDR1 LNHDA, CDR2 SQIVND (reference sequence). The CDR3 spans 14 residues. The CDR3 loop is CASSPRGWWNEQFF. CDR3 bases: TGTGCCAGTAGTCCTCGGGGGTGGTGGAATGAGCAGTTCTTC. Variable domain in full (rest from reference TRBV19 and TRBJ2-1): DGGITQSPKYLFRKEGQNVTLSCEQNLNHDAMYWYRQDPGQGLRLIYYSQIVNDFQKGDIAEGYSVSREKKESFPLTVTSAQKNPTAFYLCASSPRGWWNEQFFGPGTRLTVL.

This clone appeared once. Within the sample, other DNA sequences also encode this same CDR3. The chain joins TRBV12-2 to TRBJ2-7; the listed D gene, TRBD2, was not tested against the DNA. TRBV12-2 is deemed a pseudogene. The CDR3 length is 15 residues. The CDR3 reads CASRITSGAVYEQYF. In nucleotides, the CDR3 is TGTGCAAGTCGAATTACCAGCGGGGCCGTCTACGAGCAGTACTTC.

V is TRBV7-2 and J is TRBJ1-2, with D unclear. V was pared by 11 bases and J by 4 bases, with 20 bases between. The CDR3 totals 14 residues. Germline V gives CDR1 SGHTA, CDR2 FQGNSA. The CDR3 region has the DNA TGTGCCGTGGGCGGGGTTGCCCTGTTCTATGGCTACACCTTC. Residues: CAVGGVALFYGYTF.

This clone was counted between two and nine times. The gene calls are TRBV15 and TRBJ1-2, with 7 bases identical to TRBD1. This CDR3 contains 12 residues. V gave up 3 bases and J gave up 5 bases; unmatched junction bases: 0. In germline, CDR1 is LNHNV, CDR2 YYDKDF (reference sequence). The CDR3 DNA reads TGTGCCACCAGCAGGGACAGGTATGGCTACACCTTC. Protein: CATSRDRYGYTF.

This chain links TRBV10-3 with TRBJ1-1, with D maybe TRBD1 (5 bases). The V and J ends lost 7 bases and 5 bases respectively, with 14 bases between them. Per the germline V gene, CDR1 is ENHRY and CDR2 is SYGVKD. The CDR3 has 13 residues. DNA of the CDR3: TGTGCCATCACGGTCAGGGAAAGAACTGAAGCTTTCTTT. It yields the protein CAITVRERTEAFF.

The chain is built from TRBV28 and TRBJ1-4; tentatively, D is TRBD1 (5 bases). Germline V lookup: CDR1 MDHEN, CDR2 SYDVKM. V dropped 6 bases and J dropped 6 bases, with 14 bases sitting between them. This CDR3 comprises 14 residues. The DNA of the CDR3 is TGTGCCAGCAGGGGGGGTGGGTCCCATGAAAAACTGTTTTTT. Protein: CASRGGGSHEKLFF.

The chain has TRBV28 and TRBJ1-6; tentatively, D is TRBD1 (5 bases). Per germline, CDR1 MDHEN and CDR2 SYDVKM. Trimming pared 6 bases from V and 8 bases from J, leaving 11 bases between. This CDR3 is 13 amino acids long. The DNA of the CDR3 is TGTGCCAGCAGCCGATCAGGGTATTCACCCCTCCACTTT. This gives the protein CASSRSGYSPLHF.

The CDR3 here is CAWSVKGLAGGTRELFF. The CDR3 nucleotides read TGTGCCTGGAGTGTAAAGGGACTAGCGGGAGGGACCCGGGAGCTGTTTTTT. The chain recombines TRBV30 with TRBJ2-2, with 16 positions matching TRBD2. Unmatched junction bases numbered 7, after V lost 0 bases and J lost 9 bases. CDR1 GTSNPN and CDR2 SVGIG come from the germline V gene (reference sequence). This CDR3 spans 17 amino acids.

The gene calls are TRBV6-5 and TRBJ1-2, with TRBD1 as a possible D gene (6 bases). Germline lookup yields CDR1 MNHEY and CDR2 SVGAGI. This CDR3 is built from 15 residues. The V gene lost 6 bases and the J gene lost 0 bases, with 14 bases spanning the gap. CDR3 in amino acids: CASSYRGLTNYGYTF. CDR3 in DNA: TGTGCCAGCAGCTACCGGGGGCTAACTAACTATGGCTACACCTTC.

The CDR3 DNA sequence: TGTGCCAGCAGCCCCCCTAGCGGGAGTTTCAATGAGCAGTTCTTC. Its protein is CASSPPSGSFNEQFF. The V and J genes are TRBV7-9 and TRBJ2-1; TRBD2 matches at 10 bases. CDR1 and CDR2 from the germline V gene are SEHNR and FQNEAQ (reference sequence). V gave up 5 bases and J gave up 6 bases; unmatched junction bases: 7. This CDR3 has 15 amino acids.

This chain connects TRBV7-2 to TRBJ2-1; D gene unclear. The CDR3 length is 14 residues. With 5 bases removed from V and 7 bases from J, the gap between germline ends came to 15 bases. Per the germline V gene, CDR1 is SGHTA and CDR2 is FQGNSA. The CDR3 nucleotides read TGTGCCAGCAGCCCCGACTCGGCGAGAAATGAGCAGTTCTTC. Translation gives CASSPDSARNEQFF.

The rearrangement joins TRBV5-5 to TRBJ2-1, with unresolved D. V dropped 0 bases and J dropped 6 bases, with 4 bases sitting between them. The CDR3 runs to 12 residues. CDR1 and CDR2 from the germline V gene are SGHKS and YYEKEE (reference sequence). The CDR3 loop reads CASSLALNEQFF. CDR3 coding DNA: TGTGCCAGCAGCTTGGCCCTCAATGAGCAGTTCTTC.

The chain couples TRBV6-5 to TRBJ1-1; no firm D call. Germline CDR1 and CDR2: MNHEY and SVGAGI. CDR3 length: 15 amino acids. Trimming removed 6 bases from V and 0 bases from J, with 14 bases in between. In DNA form, the CDR3 reads TGTGCCAGCAGCCCTGCCCACGCCATGAACACTGAAGCTTTCTTT. Translation gives CASSPAHAMNTEAFF.

The gene calls are TRBV7-2 and TRBJ2-3, with TRBD2 identical over 12 bases. With 5 bases clipped from V and 5 bases from J, the junction kept 5 bases outside the gene matches. This CDR3 comprises 15 residues. CDR1 SGHTA and CDR2 FQGNSA come from the germline V gene. CDR3 bases: TGTGCCAGCAGCCGGACTAGCGGGACGGAAGATACGCAGTATTTT. Protein: CASSRTSGTEDTQYF.

The V gene is TRBV27, the J gene TRBJ2-7; 7 nucleotides align to TRBD2. Looked up from germline, CDR1 is MNHEY and CDR2 is SMNVEV (reference sequence). The ends lost 6 bases at V and 0 bases at J; junction bases unmatched: 5. This CDR3 has 14 residues. CDR3 nucleotide sequence: TGTGCCAGCAGCCTAGCGGCTTACTCCTACGAGCAGTACTTC. It yields the protein CASSLAAYSYEQYF.

The chain carries TRBV7-9 and TRBJ1-6; D remains unclear. The CDR3 covers 14 residues. V lost 1 base, J lost 9 bases, and 10 bases lay in between. Germline CDR1 and CDR2: SEHNR and FQNEAQ (reference sequence). The CDR3 loop reads CASSLGNPVSPLHF. Here the CDR3 DNA reads TGTGCCAGCAGCTTAGGGAACCCCGTTTCACCCCTCCACTTT.

This clone is deemed medium-sized. This chain connects TRBV7-9 to TRBJ1-1, with D unresolved. CDR1 and CDR2 from the germline V gene are SEHNR and FQNEAQ (reference sequence). The CDR3 covers 12 residues. Deletions cut 3 bases from V and 3 bases from J, with 5 bases between. The CDR3 DNA follows: TGTGCCAGCAGCTTTACAGACACTGAAGCTTTCTTT. As protein: CASSFTDTEAFF.

This clone has only a few counts. The chain has TRBV11-2 and TRBJ2-7, with D possibly TRBD1 on 6 matching bases. Germline CDR1 reads SGHAT; CDR2 reads FQNNGV. Trimming left V 3 bases short and J 6 bases short, with 9 bases between. CDR3 length: 12 amino acids. In DNA form, the CDR3 reads TGTGCCAGCAGCTTGGGGGCGCCCGAGCAGTACTTC. It is translated as CASSLGAPEQYF.

J is TRBJ1-1 and V is TRBV28, with D possibly being TRBD1 (5 bases). Per the germline V gene, CDR1 is MDHEN and CDR2 is SYDVKM. The CDR3 sequence is 15 residues long. Trimming took off 7 bases at V and 0 bases at J, with 15 bases between the two ends. Here the CDR3 DNA reads TGTGCCAGCACCCCCGCTTCGGGGGTGAACACTGAAGCTTTCTTT. Encoded protein: CASTPASGVNTEAFF.